This T cell receptor beta chain was recovered during a study of beta chain features in type 1 diabetes. Regarding the study as a whole: Shorter TCRB CDR3s, moderately but significantly so, marked every one of the four CD4+ subsets in Type 1 diabetes patients. These data did not resolve whether HLA type affects TCRB rearrangement.

With 7 bases removed from V and 2 bases from J, the gap between germline ends came to 7 bases. Germline CDR1 and CDR2: SGHRS and YFSETQ. This CDR3 contains 13 residues. Via CD45RO/CCR7/CD25/CD127/CD95/CD27, cells of the CD4+ naive, central memory, regulatory and stem cell-like memory subsets were sorted. This clone was counted only a few times. Its antigen remains unknown. The whole isolated RNA underwent reverse transcription, so sequencing captured expressed TCRB transcripts. This table comes from immunoSEQ multiplex PCR, and its TCRdb copy is limited to in-frame clones, with some not included. Here the sample spans roughly 300,000 clones, around 8.5% being singletons.

This TCR derives from a man younger than 45 with type 1 diabetes. The chain has TRBV5-1 and TRBJ2-6; no reliable D call. The sequenced sample was central memory CD4+ T cells from blood. The CDR3 spells CASAEPGANVLTF. CDR3 nucleotide sequence: TGCGCCAGCGCAGAGCCTGGGGCCAACGTCCTGACTTTC.